Described below is a single TCR beta chain sequence and its context. The source of the sample is a study of blood T cell repertoires in COVID-19. V was trimmed by 4 bases and J by 1 base, leaving 14 bases between them. This CDR3 comprises 15 residues. Germline V gene lookup returns CDR1 SGHRS and CDR2 YFSETQ. Assay used: immunoSEQ multiplex PCR; TCRdb lists only in-frame clones, some missing. The data hold approximately 170,000 clones, with just under 85% observed a single time. Sequencing was done on a sample of peripheral blood. This TCR was recovered from a woman over 75 with COVID-19, enrolled during active disease. The chain is built from TRBV5-1 and TRBJ1-1; possibly TRBD1 for D (6 bases). In nucleotides, the CDR3 is TGCGCCAGCAGCCCAAGATCAGGGGCGAACACTGAAGCTTTCTTT. Its protein is CASSPRSGANTEAFF.